Given below is one TCR beta chain in context. This CDR3 is built from 15 residues. CDR1 MNHNS and CDR2 SASEGT come from the germline V gene. J lost 7 bases, V lost 5 bases, and 8 bases had no gene match. MiXCR, run by TCRdb on the 5' RACE reads, gives a single entry per CDR3 protein. The table includes roughly 250,000 distinct CDR3 sequences, 16% detected once. The data are from a study of T-cell memory formation after mild COVID-19. Sequenced: PBMCs or a T cell subset sorted from them (not recorded which). The receptor's source is a young man who had mild COVID-19 (a few samples of this study predate the infection). Cell type and time point are not known. The chain recombines TRBV6-1 with TRBJ2-1, with TRBD2 matching over 10 bases. This chain's CDR3 is CASSFERGGRNEQFF. CDR3 bases: TGTGCCAGCAGTTTTGAGCGGGGGGGCCGGAATGAGCAGTTCTTC.